This TCR beta chain was found in a study of blood T cell repertoires in COVID-19 (dated by TCRdb to about 2020). Describing the broader study: Samples from collaborators originated in the United States, Italy and Spain and spanned both the acute and convalescent phases of COVID-19. The material from the prospective study consisted of cDNA or gDNA derived from T cells, B-cell-depleted T cells, or PBMCs. The repertoires were released in a freely available public database intended as a resource for research on the immune response to SARS-CoV-2. Where available, HLA class I and class II types were obtained from metadata supplied by the sample provider rather than from assay-based typing. The samples were drawn from the first 160 participants of the ongoing ImmuneRACE study and from about 1,200 subjects provided by 6 global collaborators. Nearly every sample came with metadata listing a de-identified subject ID, COVID-19 status, age in years and sex. Deeply sampled blood TCRbeta repertoires from subjects exposed to, actively infected with, or recovered from COVID-19 were included in the dataset.

Overall results and qualifications from the work: Clinical and demographic metadata were provided uncurated, with the amount varying by source and participant.

In the prospective study, participants were roughly 18 to 100 years old, resided in about two dozen geographic areas of the United States, and were enrolled through a virtual design. In the prospective study, cohorts were assigned on the basis of participant-reported clinical history obtained from a screening survey and a study questionnaire. In the prospective study, mobile phlebotomists collected whole blood, serum and a nasopharyngeal or oropharyngeal swab from each participant. Additional blood draws and questionnaires over an approximately two-month period could optionally be provided by prospective study participants. Before DNA extraction, prospective study blood samples were shipped either frozen or at room temperature. On this clone itself: No cognate antigen has been identified for it. No clone much larger than this one lies a single base away; base qualities are absent.

The CDR1 and CDR2 encoded by the germline V gene are MDHEN and SYDVKM. Taken from cysteine to phenylalanine, the CDR3 has 13 residues. CDR3 DNA is the only sequence kept; it has 39 bases, read in frame from the first base. Unmatched junction bases come to 6, with V trimmed by 6 bases and J by 9 bases. The immunoSEQ Assay, a bias-controlled multiplex PCR, was used to amplify TCRbeta CDR3 regions from genomic DNA. For the original study's pipeline: Within the assay, amplification of reference gene primers was used to estimate how many nucleated cells each sample contained. To quantify the absolute abundance of each unique TCRbeta CDR3 rearrangement, sequence reads were collapsed and filtered. For each sample, productive Simpson clonality was calculated as the square root of Simpson's diversity index over productive rearrangements. Held by TCRdb, this immuneACCESS table contains in-frame sequences only and omits some clones. Under half of the omission traces to an unresolved V gene where checked; the cause of the rest is unknown. V and J calls and clone size are those listed in that table; D and trimming were worked out from the DNA. The sample profile shows about 310,000 clones; 90% of them were found once. The ten most abundant clones make up 3.5% to 4.5% of the sample.

Sequencing used PBMCs or T cells enriched from blood (not recorded which). The TCR sequence derives from a woman aged 18-30 years with acute COVID-19. The chain was built from TRBV28 and TRBJ2-1; 9 junctional bases match TRBD1. The sequence in DNA is TGTGCCAGCAGCCTTAGACAGGGGGGTGAGCAGTTCTTC. It specifies CASSLRQGGEQFF. Here the CDR3 is joined to the reference TRBV28 and TRBJ2-1 genes, and the full variable domain is: DVKVTQSSRYLVKRTGEKVFLECVQDMDHENMFWYRQDPGLGLRLIYFSYDVKMKEKGDIPEGYSVSREKKERFSLILESASTNQTSMYLCASSLRQGGEQFFGPGTRLTVL.